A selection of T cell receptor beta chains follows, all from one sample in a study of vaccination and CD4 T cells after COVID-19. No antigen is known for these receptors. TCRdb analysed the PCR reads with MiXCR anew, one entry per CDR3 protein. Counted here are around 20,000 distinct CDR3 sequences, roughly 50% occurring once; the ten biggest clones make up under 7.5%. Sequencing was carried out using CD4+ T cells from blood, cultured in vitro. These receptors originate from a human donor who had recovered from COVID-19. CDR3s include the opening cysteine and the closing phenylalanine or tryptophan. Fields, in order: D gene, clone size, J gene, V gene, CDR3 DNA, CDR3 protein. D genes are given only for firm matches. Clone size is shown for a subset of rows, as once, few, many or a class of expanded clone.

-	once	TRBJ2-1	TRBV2	TGTGCCAGCAGTTCCGGGGTCTACTCCTACAATGAGCAGTTCTTC	CASSSGVYSYNEQFF
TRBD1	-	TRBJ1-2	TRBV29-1	TGCAGCGTTGGGGGGACAGAGACCTATGGCTACACCTTC	CSVGGTETYGYTF
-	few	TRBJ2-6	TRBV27	TGTGCCAGCAGGGAGGGACAGCCCGGGGCCAACGTCCTGACTTTC	CASREGQPGANVLTF
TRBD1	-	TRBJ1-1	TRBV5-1	TGCGCCAGCAGCCGGGACAGCATGAACACTGAAGCTTTCTTT	CASSRDSMNTEAFF
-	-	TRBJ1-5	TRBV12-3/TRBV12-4	TGTGCCAGCAGTTGGAGGGAGGATCAGCCCCAGCATTTT	CASSWREDQPQHF
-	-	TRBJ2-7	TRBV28	TGTGCCAGCAGTTTGGGCATCCCTCGCCCCTACGAGCAGTACTTC	CASSLGIPRPYEQYF
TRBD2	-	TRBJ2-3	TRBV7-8	TGTGCCAGCAGCTCGGGACTATACCTTAGCACAGATACGCAGTATTTT	CASSSGLYLSTDTQYF
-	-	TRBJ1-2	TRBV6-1	TGTGCCAGCAGTGAAGCGGAAAAGAGTCATAGCTACACCTTC	CASSEAEKSHSYTF
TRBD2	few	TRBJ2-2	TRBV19	TGTGCCAGTAGTATAGGGACTAGGAACACCGGGGAGCTGTTTTTT	CASSIGTRNTGELFF
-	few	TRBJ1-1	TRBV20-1	TGCAGTGCCTCCCGGGTGAACACTGAAGCTTTCTTT	CSASRVNTEAFF
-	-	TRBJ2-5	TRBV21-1	TGTGCCAGCAGCAAAGTGGGGGGAGAGGGAGAGACCCAGTACTTC	CASSKVGGEGETQYF
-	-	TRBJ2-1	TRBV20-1	TGCAGTGCTAGAGTACAGGGACCATATTACAATGAGCAGTTCTTC	CSARVQGPYYNEQFF
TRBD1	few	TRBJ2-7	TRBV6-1	TGTGCCAGCAGTGCGACAGGGGTTCTCTACGAGCAGTACTTC	CASSATGVLYEQYF
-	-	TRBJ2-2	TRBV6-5	TGTGCCAGCAGTTACGCGGGGGAGCTGTTTTTT	CASSYAGELFF
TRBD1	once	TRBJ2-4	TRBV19	TGTGCCAGTAAGGGGGCGAATCTTCTAGCCAACAACATTCAGTACTTC	CASKGANLLANNIQYF
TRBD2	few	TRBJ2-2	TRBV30	TGTGCCTGGACTAGCGGGGGAAACACCGGGGAGCTGTTTTTT	CAWTSGGNTGELFF
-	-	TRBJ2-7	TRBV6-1	TGTGCCAGCAGTGGATATAAGTACTACGAGCAGTACTTC	CASSGYKYYEQYF
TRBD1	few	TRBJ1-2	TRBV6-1	TGTGCCAGCAGCCGATGGGGGACAGGTTTAAACTATGGCTACACCTTC	CASSRWGTGLNYGYTF
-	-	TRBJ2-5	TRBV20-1	TGCAGTGCTAGAGATAATTACCAAGAGACCCAGTACTTC	CSARDNYQETQYF
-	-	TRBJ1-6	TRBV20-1	TGCAGTGCAGAGTTTACTACGATGAATTCACCCCTCCACTTT	CSAEFTTMNSPLHF
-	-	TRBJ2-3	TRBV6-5	TGTGCCAGCAGTTACGGGGGCCCGGGGACGCAGTATTTT	CASSYGGPGTQYF
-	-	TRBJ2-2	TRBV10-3	TGTGCCATCAGATTACAGGAGGGCACCGGGGAGCTGTTTTTT	CAIRLQEGTGELFF
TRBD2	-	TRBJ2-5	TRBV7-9	TGTGCCAGCAGCTCAGCCAGACTAGCGGGACCTGGAGAGACCCAGTACTTC	CASSSARLAGPGETQYF
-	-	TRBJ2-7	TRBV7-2	TGTGCCAGCAGCTTTAATACAGACTTGGAGCAGTACTTC	CASSFNTDLEQYF
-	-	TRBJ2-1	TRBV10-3	TGTGCCATCAGTGATGACACCGCAAATGAGCAGTTCTTC	CAISDDTANEQFF
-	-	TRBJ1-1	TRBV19	TGTGCCAGTAAGAGGACAGAAGGGGTGAACACTGAAGCTTTCTTT	CASKRTEGVNTEAFF
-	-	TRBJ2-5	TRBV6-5	TGTGCCAGCAGTTACGAGGCAAGTAGGCAAGAGACCCAGTACTTC	CASSYEASRQETQYF
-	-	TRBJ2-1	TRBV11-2	TGTGCCAGCAGCTTAGGAAACGGAGCCTACAATGAGCAGTTCTTC	CASSLGNGAYNEQFF
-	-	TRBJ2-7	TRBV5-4	TGTGCCAGCAGCTTGGTAGGGACTCCTCGCGAGCAGTACTTC	CASSLVGTPREQYF
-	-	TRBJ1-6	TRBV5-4	TGTGCCAGCAGCTTGCAGGGTGATTTTTCACCCCTCCACTTT	CASSLQGDFSPLHF
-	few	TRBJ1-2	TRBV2	TGTGCCAGCATCAAGGGGGTCGGCTATGGCTACACCTTC	CASIKGVGYGYTF
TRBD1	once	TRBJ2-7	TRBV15	TGTGCCACCTATCCAGGGGGCGAAGCGGCCGAGCAGTACTTC	CATYPGGEAAEQYF
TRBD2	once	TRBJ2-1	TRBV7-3	TGTGCCAGCAGCTTAGGGTTGGCGGGAGGGCTGCATGGGTTGGATGAGCAGTTCTTC	CASSLGLAGGLHGLDEQFF
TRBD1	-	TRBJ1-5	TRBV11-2	TGTGCCAGCAGCTCCGGGACAGGGATGGGCAATCAGCCCCAGCATTTT	CASSSGTGMGNQPQHF
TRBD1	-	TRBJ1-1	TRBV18	TGTGCCAGCTCACATGGACAGGGGGCGACCGCTGAAGCTTTCTTT	CASSHGQGATAEAFF
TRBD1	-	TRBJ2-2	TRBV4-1	TGCGCCAGCAGCTACAGGGGACGTCCGAACACCGGGGAGCTGTTTTTT	CASSYRGRPNTGELFF
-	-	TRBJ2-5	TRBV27	TGTGCCAGCAGAGCTGGAGAGACCCAGTACTTC	CASRAGETQYF
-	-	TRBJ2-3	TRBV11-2	TGTGCCAGCAGCTTACGAGCAGATACGCAGTATTTT	CASSLRADTQYF
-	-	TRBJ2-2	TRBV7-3	TGTGCCAGCAGCTTATGGGGTGGGGAAACCGGGGAGCTGTTTTTT	CASSLWGGETGELFF
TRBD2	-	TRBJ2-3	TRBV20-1	TGCAGTGCTAACCTTCTTGCGGGAGAGGGTGCCCCAGATACGCAGTATTTT	CSANLLAGEGAPDTQYF
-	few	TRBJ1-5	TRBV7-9	TGTGCCAGCAGCCGAGACAGAGTAGGCAATCAGCCCCAGCATTTT	CASSRDRVGNQPQHF
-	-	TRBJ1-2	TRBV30	TGTGCCTGGAAGGAACGAACAGGTAGACAGGAATACACCTTC	CAWKERTGRQEYTF